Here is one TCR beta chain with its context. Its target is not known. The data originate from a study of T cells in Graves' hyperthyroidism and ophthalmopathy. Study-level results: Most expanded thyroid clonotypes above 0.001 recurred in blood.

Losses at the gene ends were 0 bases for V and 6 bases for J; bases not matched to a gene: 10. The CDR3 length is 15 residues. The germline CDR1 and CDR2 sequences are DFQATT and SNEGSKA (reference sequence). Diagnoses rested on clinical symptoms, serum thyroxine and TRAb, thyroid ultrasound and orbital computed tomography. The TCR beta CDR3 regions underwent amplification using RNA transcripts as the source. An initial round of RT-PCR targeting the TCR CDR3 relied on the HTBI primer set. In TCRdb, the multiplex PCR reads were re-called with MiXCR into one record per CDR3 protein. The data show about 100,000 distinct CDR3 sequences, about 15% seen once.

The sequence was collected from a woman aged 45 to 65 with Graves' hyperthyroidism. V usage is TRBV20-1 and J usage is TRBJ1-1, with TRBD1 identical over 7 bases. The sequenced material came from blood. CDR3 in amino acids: CSAREIRGVWPEAFF. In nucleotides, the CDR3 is TGCAGTGCTAGAGAGATCAGGGGGGTGTGGCCTGAAGCTTTCTTT.